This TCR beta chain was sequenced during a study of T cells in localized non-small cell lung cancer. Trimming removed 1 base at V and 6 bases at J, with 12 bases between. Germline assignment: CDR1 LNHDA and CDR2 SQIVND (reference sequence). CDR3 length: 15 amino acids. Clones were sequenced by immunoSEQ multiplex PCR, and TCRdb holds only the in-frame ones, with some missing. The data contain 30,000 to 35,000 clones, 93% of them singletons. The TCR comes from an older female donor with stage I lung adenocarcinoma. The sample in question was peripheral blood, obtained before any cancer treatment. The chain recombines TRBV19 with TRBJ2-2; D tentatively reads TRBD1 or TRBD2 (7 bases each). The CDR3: CASSIGQGGPGELFF. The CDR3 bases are TGTGCCAGTAGTATAGGACAGGGAGGGCCCGGGGAGCTGTTTTTT.